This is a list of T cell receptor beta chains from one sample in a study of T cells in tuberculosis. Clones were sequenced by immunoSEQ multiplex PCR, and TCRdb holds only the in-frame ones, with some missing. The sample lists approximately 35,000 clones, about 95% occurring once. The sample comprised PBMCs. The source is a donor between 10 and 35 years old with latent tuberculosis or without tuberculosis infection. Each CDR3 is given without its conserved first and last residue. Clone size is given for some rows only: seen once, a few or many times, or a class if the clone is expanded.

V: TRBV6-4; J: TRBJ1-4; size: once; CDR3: ASSDSIGAEEKLF
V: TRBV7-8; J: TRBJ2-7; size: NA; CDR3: ASSSNRNEQY
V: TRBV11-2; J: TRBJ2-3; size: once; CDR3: ASSLVSGGTDTQY
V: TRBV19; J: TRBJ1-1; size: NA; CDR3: ASSASGRNTEAF
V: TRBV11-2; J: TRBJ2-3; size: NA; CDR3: ASSLGWRGGRGDTQY
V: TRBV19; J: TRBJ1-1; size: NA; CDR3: ASTSTGSNTEAF
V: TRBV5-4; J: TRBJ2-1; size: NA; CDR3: ASSFDSIPYNEQF
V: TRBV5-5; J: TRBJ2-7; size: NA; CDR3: ASSPGGVTYEQY
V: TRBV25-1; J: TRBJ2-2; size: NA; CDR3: ASSGLAGPEGGELF
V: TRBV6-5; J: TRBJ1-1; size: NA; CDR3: ASSYSSSGGDTEAF
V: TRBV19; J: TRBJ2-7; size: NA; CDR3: ASTRTSGSHEQY
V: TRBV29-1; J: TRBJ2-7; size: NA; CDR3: SVLAKYEQY
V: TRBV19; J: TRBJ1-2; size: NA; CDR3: ASSRQGASYGYT
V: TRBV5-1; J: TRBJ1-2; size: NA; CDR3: ASSSDRVVT
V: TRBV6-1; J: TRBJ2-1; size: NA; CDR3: ASTEVSGGRSSYNEQF
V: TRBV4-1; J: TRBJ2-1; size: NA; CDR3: ASTQGLAGGPYNEQF
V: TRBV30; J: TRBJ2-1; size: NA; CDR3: AWKTGSNYNEQF
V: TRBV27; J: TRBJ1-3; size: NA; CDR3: ASNQDRRTGNTIY
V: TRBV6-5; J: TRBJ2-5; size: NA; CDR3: ASTKLAVGETQY
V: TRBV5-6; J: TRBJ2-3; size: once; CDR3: ASTSGETDTQY
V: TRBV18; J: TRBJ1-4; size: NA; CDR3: ASQVTGDEKLF
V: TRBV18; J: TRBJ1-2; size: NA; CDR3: ASSPAQGYNYGYT
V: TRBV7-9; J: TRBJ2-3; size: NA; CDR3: ASSQLVGDTQY
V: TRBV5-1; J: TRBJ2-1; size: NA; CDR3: ASSLREISYNEQF
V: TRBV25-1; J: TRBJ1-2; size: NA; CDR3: ASSATGTLGYGYT
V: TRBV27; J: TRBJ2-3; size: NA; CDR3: ASSINRGSDTQY
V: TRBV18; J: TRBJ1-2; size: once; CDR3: ASSPRQGRDGYT
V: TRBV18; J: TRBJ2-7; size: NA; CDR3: ASSPEFTGGLGEQY
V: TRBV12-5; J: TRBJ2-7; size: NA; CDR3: ASGLRDRGSYEQY
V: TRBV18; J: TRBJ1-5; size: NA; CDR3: ASSPLATETQH
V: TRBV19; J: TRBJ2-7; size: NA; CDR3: ASSVGQGAGYEQY
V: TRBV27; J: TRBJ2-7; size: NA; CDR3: ASSLSSGPYEQY
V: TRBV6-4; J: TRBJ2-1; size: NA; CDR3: ASSDSRIGRGKF
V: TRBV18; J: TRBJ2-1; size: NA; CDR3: ASSPTNRGEQF
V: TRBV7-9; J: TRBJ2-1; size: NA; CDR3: ASSLAGEGEQF
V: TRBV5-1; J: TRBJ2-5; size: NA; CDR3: ASSRGVETQY
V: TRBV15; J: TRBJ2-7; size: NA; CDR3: ATSRGELAGAYEQY
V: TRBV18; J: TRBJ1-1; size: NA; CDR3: ASSPGQGANTEAF
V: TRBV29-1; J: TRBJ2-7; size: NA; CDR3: SVLRTGVTYEQY
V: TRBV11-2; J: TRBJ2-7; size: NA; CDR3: ASSYLGGRAYEQY
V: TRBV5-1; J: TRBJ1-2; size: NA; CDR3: ASSENSYGYT
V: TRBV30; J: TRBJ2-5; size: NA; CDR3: AWNPGGPETQY
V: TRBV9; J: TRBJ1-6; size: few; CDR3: ASSDPETGTDNSPLH
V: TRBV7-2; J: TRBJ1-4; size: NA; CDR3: ASSLQGTIPTNEKLF
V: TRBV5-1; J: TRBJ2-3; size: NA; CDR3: ASGLDREENQY
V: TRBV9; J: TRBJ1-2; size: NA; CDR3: ASSSDRVAGYT
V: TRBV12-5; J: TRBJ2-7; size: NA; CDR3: ASGLPRTGGSYEQY
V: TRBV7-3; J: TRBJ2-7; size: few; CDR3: ASSPQLGREQY
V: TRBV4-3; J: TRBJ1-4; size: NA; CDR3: ASSQGAEGEKLF